This T cell receptor beta chain derives from a study of metastatic and nonmetastatic thyroid tumors. Trimming removed 3 bases at V and 1 base at J, with 12 bases between. Germline V lookup: CDR1 LNHDA, CDR2 SQIVND (reference sequence). The CDR3 spans 15 residues. TCRdb redid the clone calls on the PCR reads using MiXCR. The profile shows about 38,000 clones, approximately 26% of them singletons. This clone was seen many times. Different DNA sequences within this sample yield the same CDR3. Ahead of thyroid surgery, no patient had received treatment of any kind. The sequence came from a female donor with papillary thyroid cancer or a benign thyroid nodule (not recorded which). Some clones in this sample may be carry-over from other donors' samples. The chain links TRBV19 to TRBJ1-1; D unclear. Material: blood. The CDR3 here is CASSIRGRGNTEAFF. The CDR3 bases are TGTGCCAGTAGTATCCGGGGAAGAGGGAACACTGAAGCTTTCTTT. The full variable domain, in which reference TRBV19 and TRBJ1-1 provide the parts outside the CDR3, is DGGITQSPKYLFRKEGQNVTLSCEQNLNHDAMYWYRQDPGQGLRLIYYSQIVNDFQKGDIAEGYSVSREKKESFPLTVTSAQKNPTAFYLCASSIRGRGNTEAFFGQGTRLTVV.